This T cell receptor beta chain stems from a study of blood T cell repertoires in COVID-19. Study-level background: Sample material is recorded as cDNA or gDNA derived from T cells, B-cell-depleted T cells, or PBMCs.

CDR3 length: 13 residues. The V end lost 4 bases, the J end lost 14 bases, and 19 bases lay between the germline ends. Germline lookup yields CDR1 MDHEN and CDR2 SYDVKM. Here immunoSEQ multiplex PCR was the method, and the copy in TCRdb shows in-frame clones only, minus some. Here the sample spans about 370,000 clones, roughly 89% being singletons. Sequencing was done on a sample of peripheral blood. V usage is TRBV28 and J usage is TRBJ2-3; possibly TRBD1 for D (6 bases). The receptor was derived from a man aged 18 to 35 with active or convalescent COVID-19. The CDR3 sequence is CASSSRATEGGYF. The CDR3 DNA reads TGTGCCAGCAGTTCCCGGGCCACTGAAGGGGGGTATTTT.